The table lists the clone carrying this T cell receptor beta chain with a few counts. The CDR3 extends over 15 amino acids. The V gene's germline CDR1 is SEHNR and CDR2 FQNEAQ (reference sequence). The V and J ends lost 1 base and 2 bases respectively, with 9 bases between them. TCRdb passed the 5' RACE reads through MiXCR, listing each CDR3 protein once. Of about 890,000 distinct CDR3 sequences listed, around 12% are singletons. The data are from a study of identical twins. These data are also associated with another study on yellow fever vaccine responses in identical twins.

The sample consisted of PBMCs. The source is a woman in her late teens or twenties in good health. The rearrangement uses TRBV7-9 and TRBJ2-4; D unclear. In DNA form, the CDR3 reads TGTGCCAGCAGCTTAGATCGTTTGACCAAAAACATTCAGTACTTC. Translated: CASSLDRLTKNIQYF.